This is a list of T cell receptor beta chains from one sample in a study of blood T cell repertoires in COVID-19. The table came from immunoSEQ multiplex PCR; TCRdb's copy has only in-frame clones and leaves some out. Of approximately 70,000 clones listed, approximately 89% were seen once; the top ten hold 2.5% to 3%. Sequencing was carried out using peripheral blood. These receptors were obtained from a man between 50 and 59 years old with COVID-19, enrolled during active disease. Both conserved end residues are trimmed from each CDR3. Fields, in order: V gene, D gene, J gene, CDR3 protein. The D gene is left open where the match is weak.

V: TRBV5-1
D: TRBD2
J: TRBJ2-1
CDR3: ASSNRYPFSGDSYNEQF

V: TRBV5-4
D: TRBD2
J: TRBJ2-3
CDR3: ASSPMARRELGGDTQY

V: TRBV3-1/TRBV3-2
D: NA
J: TRBJ1-2
CDR3: ASSQDQGFWNYGYT

V: TRBV18
D: TRBD1
J: TRBJ2-7
CDR3: ASSPPGQNYEQY

V: TRBV10-3
D: NA
J: TRBJ2-2
CDR3: AISESGSSTGELF

V: TRBV3-1/TRBV3-2
D: NA
J: TRBJ2-5
CDR3: ASSQARQAETQY

V: TRBV9
D: NA
J: TRBJ1-1
CDR3: ASSVDSNTEAF

V: TRBV7-2
D: NA
J: TRBJ2-5
CDR3: ASSLAGTLQETQY

V: TRBV18
D: NA
J: TRBJ2-5
CDR3: ASSPGAPQETQY

V: TRBV15
D: NA
J: TRBJ1-2
CDR3: ATSRGATFGYT

V: TRBV5-8
D: NA
J: TRBJ1-2
CDR3: ASSRRKTTGIENYGYT

V: TRBV2
D: TRBD1
J: TRBJ2-7
CDR3: ASSEGQTYEQY

V: TRBV27
D: NA
J: TRBJ1-2
CDR3: ASSLRGQGLNYGYT

V: TRBV6-4
D: TRBD2
J: TRBJ2-3
CDR3: ASTAQAGGSDTQY

V: TRBV2
D: NA
J: TRBJ1-1
CDR3: ASSREGLTEAF

V: TRBV9
D: NA
J: TRBJ2-1
CDR3: ASSVAGTKNNEQF

V: TRBV6-5
D: TRBD1
J: TRBJ1-2
CDR3: ASTSGQGLTDGYT

V: TRBV4-3
D: NA
J: TRBJ2-3
CDR3: ASSQDSGPDTQY

V: TRBV6-5
D: TRBD1
J: TRBJ1-1
CDR3: ASSYSQGAQGAF

V: TRBV24-1
D: TRBD2
J: TRBJ2-1
CDR3: ATSGATILAGSSSYNEQF

V: TRBV6-2/TRBV6-3
D: TRBD1
J: TRBJ2-7
CDR3: ASSYEGQDYEQY

V: TRBV18
D: TRBD2
J: TRBJ2-2
CDR3: ASSPFSGRANTGELF

V: TRBV19
D: TRBD1
J: TRBJ2-1
CDR3: ASSTGDRPNNEQF

V: TRBV7-7
D: NA
J: TRBJ2-7
CDR3: ASSPRLAESYEQY